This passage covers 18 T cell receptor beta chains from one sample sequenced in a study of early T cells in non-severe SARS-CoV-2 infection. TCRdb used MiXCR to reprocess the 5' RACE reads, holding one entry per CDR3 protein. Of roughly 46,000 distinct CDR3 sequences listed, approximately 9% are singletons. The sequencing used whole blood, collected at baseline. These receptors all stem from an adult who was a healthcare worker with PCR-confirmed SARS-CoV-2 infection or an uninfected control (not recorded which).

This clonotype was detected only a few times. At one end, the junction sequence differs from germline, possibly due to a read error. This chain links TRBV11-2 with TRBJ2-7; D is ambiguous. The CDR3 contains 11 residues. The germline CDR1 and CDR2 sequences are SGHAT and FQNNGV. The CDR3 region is CASSLERTVNF. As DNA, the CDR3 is TGTGCCAGCAGCTTGGAGAGGACGGTGAACTTC. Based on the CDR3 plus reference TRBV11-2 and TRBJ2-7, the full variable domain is EAGVAQSPRYKIIEKRQSVAFWCNPISGHATLYWYQQILGQGPKLLIQFQNNGVVDDSQLPKDRFSAERLKGVDSTLKIQPAKLEDSAVYLCASSLERTVNFGPGTRLTVT.

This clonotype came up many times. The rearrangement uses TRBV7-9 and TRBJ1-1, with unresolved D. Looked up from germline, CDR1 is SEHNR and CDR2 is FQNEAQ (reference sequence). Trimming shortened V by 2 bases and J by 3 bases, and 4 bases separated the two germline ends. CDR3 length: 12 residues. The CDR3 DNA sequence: TGTGCCAGCAGCTTATATCACACTGAAGCTTTCTTT. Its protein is CASSLYHTEAFF.

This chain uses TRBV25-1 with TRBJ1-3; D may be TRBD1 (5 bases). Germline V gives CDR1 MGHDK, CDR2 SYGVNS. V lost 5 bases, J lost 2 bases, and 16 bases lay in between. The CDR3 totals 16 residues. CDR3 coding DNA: TGTGCCAGCAGTCCATCTCTCGCAGGGCCTGGAAACACCATATATTTT. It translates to CASSPSLAGPGNTIYF.

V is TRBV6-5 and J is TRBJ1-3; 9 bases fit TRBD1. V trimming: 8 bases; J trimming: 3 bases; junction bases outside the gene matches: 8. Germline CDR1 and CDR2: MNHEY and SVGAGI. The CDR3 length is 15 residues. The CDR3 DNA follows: TGTGCCAGCCGAGTAGACAGGGGGATTGGAAACACCATATATTTT. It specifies CASRVDRGIGNTIYF.

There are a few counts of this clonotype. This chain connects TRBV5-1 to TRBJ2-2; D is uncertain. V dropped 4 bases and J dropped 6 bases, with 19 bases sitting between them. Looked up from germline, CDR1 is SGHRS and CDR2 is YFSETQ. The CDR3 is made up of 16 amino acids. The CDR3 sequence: CASSRQTDPTAGELFF. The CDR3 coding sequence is TGCGCCAGCAGCCGCCAAACGGACCCAACGGCCGGGGAGCTGTTTTTT.

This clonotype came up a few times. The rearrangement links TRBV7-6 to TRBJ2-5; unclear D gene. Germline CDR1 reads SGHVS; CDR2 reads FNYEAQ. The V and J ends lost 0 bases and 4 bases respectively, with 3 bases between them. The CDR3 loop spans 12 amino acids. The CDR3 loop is CASSLARETQYF. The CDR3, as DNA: TGTGCCAGCAGCTTAGCGCGAGAGACCCAGTACTTC.

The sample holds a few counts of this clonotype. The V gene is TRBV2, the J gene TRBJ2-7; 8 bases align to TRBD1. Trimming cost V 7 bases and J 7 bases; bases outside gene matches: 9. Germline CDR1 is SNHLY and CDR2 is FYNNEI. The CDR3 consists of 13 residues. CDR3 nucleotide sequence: TGTGCCAGCACCAAACAGGGGGATGGGGAGCAGTACTTC. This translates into CASTKQGDGEQYF.

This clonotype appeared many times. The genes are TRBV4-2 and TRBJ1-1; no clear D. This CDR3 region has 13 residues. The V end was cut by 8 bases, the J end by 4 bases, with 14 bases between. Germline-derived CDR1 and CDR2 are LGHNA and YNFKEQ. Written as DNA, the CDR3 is TGTGCCAGCGGACGGGAGACGGGCACTGAAGCTTTCTTT. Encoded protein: CASGRETGTEAFF.

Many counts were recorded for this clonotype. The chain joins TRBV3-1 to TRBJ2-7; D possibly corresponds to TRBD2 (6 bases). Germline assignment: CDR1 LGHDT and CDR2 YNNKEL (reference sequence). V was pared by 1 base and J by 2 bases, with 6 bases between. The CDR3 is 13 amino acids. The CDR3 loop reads CASSQGLAYEQYF. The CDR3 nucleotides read TGTGCCAGCAGCCAAGGACTAGCCTACGAGCAGTACTTC.

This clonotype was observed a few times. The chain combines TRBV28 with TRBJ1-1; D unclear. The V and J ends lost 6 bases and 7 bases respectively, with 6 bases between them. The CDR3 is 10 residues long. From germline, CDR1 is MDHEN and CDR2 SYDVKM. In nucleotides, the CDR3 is TGTGCCAGCAGCCGGGTTGAAGCTTTCTTT. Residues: CASSRVEAFF.

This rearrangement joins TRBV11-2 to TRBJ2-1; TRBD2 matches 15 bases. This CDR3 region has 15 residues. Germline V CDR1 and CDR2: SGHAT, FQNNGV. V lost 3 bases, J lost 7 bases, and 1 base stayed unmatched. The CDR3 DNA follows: TGTGCCAGCAGCTTCGGACTAGCGGGAGGGAATGAGCAGTTCTTC. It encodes CASSFGLAGGNEQFF.

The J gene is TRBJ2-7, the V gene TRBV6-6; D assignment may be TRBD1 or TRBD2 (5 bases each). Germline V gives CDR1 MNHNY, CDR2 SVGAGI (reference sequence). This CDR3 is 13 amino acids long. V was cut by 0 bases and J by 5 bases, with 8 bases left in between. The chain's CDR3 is CASSYSRDHEQYF. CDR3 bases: TGTGCCAGCAGTTACTCCAGGGACCACGAGCAGTACTTC.

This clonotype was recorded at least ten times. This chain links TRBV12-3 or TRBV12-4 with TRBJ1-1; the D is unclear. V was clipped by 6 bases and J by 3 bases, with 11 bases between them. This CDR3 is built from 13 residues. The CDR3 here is CASRATAYTEAFF. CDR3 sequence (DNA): TGTGCCAGCAGGGCCACCGCGTACACTGAAGCTTTCTTT.

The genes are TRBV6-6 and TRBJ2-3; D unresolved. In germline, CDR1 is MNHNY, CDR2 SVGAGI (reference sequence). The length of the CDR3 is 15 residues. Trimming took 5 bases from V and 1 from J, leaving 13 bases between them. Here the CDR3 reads CASSPLKGRTDTQYF. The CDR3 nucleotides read TGTGCCAGCAGTCCCTTGAAGGGTCGCACAGATACGCAGTATTTT.

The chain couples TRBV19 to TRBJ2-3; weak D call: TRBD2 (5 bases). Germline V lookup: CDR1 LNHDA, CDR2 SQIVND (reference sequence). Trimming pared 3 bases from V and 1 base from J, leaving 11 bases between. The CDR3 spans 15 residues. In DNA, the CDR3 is TGTGCCAGTAGTATTGTGGCGCGGGGCACAGATACGCAGTATTTT. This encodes CASSIVARGTDTQYF.

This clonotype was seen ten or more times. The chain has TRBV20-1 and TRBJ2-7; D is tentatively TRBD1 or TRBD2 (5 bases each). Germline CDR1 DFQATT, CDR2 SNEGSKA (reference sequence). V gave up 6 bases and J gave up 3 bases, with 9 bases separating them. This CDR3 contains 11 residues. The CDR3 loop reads CSALRGYEQYF. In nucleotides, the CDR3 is TGCAGTGCGCTGAGGGGCTACGAGCAGTACTTC.

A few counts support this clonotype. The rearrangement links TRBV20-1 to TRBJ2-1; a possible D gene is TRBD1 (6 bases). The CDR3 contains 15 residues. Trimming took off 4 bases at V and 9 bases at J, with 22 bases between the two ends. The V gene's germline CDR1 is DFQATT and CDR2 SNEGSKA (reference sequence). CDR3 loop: CSANRDNPPFSEQFF. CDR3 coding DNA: TGCAGTGCTAACCGGGACAATCCGCCGTTCAGTGAGCAGTTCTTC.

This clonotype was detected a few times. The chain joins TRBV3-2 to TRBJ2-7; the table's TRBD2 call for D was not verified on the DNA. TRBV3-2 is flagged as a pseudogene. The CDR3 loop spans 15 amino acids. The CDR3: CASSQDTSASYEQYF. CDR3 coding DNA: TGTGCCAGCAGCCAAGATACTAGCGCTTCCTACGAGCAGTACTTC.